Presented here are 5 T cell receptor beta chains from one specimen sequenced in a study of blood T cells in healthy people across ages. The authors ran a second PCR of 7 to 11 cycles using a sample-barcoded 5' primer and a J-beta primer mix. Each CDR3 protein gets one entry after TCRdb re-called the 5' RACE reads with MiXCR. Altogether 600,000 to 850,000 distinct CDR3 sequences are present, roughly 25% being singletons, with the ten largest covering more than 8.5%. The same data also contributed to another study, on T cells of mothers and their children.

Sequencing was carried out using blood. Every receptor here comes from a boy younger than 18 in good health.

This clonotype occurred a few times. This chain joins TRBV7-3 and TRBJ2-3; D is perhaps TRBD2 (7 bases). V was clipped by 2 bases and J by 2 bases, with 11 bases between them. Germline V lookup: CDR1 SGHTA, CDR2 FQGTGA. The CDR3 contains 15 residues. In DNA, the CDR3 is TGTGCCAGCAGCTTAGGGGGGGCCACCACAGATACGCAGTATTTT. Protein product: CASSLGGATTDTQYF.

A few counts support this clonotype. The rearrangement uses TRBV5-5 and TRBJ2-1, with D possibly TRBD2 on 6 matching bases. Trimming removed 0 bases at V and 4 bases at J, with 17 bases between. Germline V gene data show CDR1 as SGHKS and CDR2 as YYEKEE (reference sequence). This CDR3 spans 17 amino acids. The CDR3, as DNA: TGTGCCAGCAGCTTGGAGGGGCGGGACGGACTTTACAATGAGCAGTTCTTC. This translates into CASSLEGRDGLYNEQFF.

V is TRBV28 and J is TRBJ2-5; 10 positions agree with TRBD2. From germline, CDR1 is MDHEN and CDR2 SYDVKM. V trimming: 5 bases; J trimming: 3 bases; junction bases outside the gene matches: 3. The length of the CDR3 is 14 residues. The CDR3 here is CASSPAGGKETQYF. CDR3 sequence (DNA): TGTGCCAGCAGTCCAGCGGGAGGGAAAGAGACCCAGTACTTC.

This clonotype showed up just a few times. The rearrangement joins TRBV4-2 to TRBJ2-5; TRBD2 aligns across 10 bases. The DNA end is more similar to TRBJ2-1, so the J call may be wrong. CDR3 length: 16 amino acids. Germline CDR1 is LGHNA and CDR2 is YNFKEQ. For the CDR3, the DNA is TGTGCCAGCAGCCCGAGGTCTAGCGGGAGATGGGAAGAGCAGTTCTTC. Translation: CASSPRSSGRWEEQFF.

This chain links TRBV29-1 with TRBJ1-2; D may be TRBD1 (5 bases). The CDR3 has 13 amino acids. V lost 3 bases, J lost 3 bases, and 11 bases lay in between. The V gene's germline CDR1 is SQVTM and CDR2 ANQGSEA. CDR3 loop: CSVDSGEYYGYTF. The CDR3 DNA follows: TGCAGCGTTGACTCGGGGGAGTACTATGGCTACACCTTC.